One T cell receptor (beta chain) is described in this entry. The ends lost 10 bases at V and 4 bases at J; junction bases unmatched: 8. Per germline, CDR1 LNHDA and CDR2 SQIVND (reference sequence). This CDR3 contains 15 residues. These data are taken from a study of blood T cell repertoires in COVID-19. Study-wide background: In each case, the material was cDNA or gDNA derived from T cells, B-cell-depleted T cells, or PBMCs.

In the original processing: Nucleated cell counts were estimated from reference gene primer amplification. Assay used: immunoSEQ multiplex PCR; TCRdb lists only in-frame clones, some missing. V, J and clone size were drawn from that table, and D and trimming were deduced from the DNA. The table has about 81,000 clones, about 91% seen once. The source of this sequence is an elderly woman with acute or convalescent COVID-19. Sequencing was performed on peripheral blood. The V gene is TRBV19, the J gene TRBJ2-1; 12 nucleotides align to TRBD2. The CDR3: CATRTSGIGYNEQFF. The DNA of the CDR3 is TGTGCCACAAGGACTAGCGGGATAGGGTACAATGAGCAGTTCTTC. The complete variable domain, with remaining parts taken from reference TRBV19 and TRBJ2-1, reads DGGITQSPKYLFRKEGQNVTLSCEQNLNHDAMYWYRQDPGQGLRLIYYSQIVNDFQKGDIAEGYSVSREKKESFPLTVTSAQKNPTAFYLCATRTSGIGYNEQFFGPGTRLTVL.